Sequencing of this T cell receptor (beta chain) was carried out in a study of cytomegalovirus exposure and HLA in healthy donors. General observations from the study: From TCR beta sequences, most subjects' HLA-A and HLA-B alleles were reportedly predicted accurately. A later look showed TCR association rates differing by HLA locus, highest for DRB1 and lowest for HLA-C. A later analysis found common viral pathogens apparently linked to several of the most significant clusters. The availability of immune exposure information extended only to CMV serostatus.

The germline gives CDR1 SGDLS, CDR2 YYNGEE. With V trimmed by 3 bases and J by 3 bases, 13 bases remained unmatched. The CDR3 has 18 amino acids. Details on this clone: Its specificity is not known.

A multiplex PCR was run with 60 Vbeta primers and 13 Jbeta primers. Profiling relied on immunoSEQ multiplex PCR, and the TCRdb table lists in-frame clones only, not all of them. The sample has 60,000 to 85,000 clones, and its top ten clones hold roughly 13%. The sample comprised PBMCs. This clonotype originated in a man aged 45-65 years in good health and CMV-seropositive. The chain uses TRBV9 and TRBJ2-3; 10 bases line up with TRBD2. In DNA form, the CDR3 reads TGTGCCAGCAGCGCCAAACGCCCGGGACTAGCGACTACAGATACGCAGTATTTT. Encoded protein: CASSAKRPGLATTDTQYF. The complete variable domain, with remaining parts taken from reference TRBV9 and TRBJ2-3, reads DSGVTQTPKHLITATGQRVTLRCSPRSGDLSVYWYQQSLDQGLQFLIQYYNGEERAKGNILERFSAQQFPDLHSELNLSSLELGDSALYFCASSAKRPGLATTDTQYFGPGTRLTVL.